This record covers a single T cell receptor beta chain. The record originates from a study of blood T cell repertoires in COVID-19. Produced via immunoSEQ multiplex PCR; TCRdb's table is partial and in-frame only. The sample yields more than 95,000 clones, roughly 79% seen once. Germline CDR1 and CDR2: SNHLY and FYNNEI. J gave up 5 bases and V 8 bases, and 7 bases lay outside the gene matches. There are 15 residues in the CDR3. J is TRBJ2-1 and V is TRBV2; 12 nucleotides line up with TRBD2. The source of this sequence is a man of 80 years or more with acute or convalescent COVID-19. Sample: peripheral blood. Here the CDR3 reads CASLTSGSRNNEQFF. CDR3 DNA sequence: TGTGCCAGCTTGACTAGCGGGAGCAGGAACAATGAGCAGTTCTTC.